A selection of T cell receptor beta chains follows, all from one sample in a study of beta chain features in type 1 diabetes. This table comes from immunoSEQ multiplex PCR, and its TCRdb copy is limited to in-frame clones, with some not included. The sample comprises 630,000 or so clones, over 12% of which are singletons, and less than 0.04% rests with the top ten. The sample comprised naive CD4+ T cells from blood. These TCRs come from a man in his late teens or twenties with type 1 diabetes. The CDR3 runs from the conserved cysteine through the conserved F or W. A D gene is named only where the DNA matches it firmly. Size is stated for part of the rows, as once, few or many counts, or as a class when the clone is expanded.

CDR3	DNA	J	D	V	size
CASSFLGEQYF	TGTGCCAGCAGCTTTCTAGGCGAGCAGTACTTC	TRBJ2-7	-	TRBV7-2	-
CAWSWAGGNSPLHF	TGTGCCTGGAGTTGGGCAGGGGGTAATTCACCCCTCCACTTT	TRBJ1-6	TRBD1	TRBV30	few
CASSPAGLAEQYF	TGTGCCAGCAGCCCAGCGGGACTAGCGGAGCAGTACTTC	TRBJ2-7	TRBD2	TRBV7-3	-
CATSRGDYGYTF	TGTGCCACCAGCAGAGGGGATTATGGCTACACCTTC	TRBJ1-2	-	TRBV15	few
CASSLPGRTDTQYF	TGTGCCAGCAGCTTACCCGGCCGCACAGATACGCAGTATTTT	TRBJ2-3	-	TRBV7-8	few
CASSPQETQYF	TGTGCCAGCAGTCCCCAAGAGACCCAGTACTTC	TRBJ2-5	-	TRBV7-6	-
CAWSTGYEQYF	TGTGCCTGGAGTACAGGGTACGAGCAGTACTTC	TRBJ2-7	-	TRBV30	few
CASSPRDRAEKLFF	TGTGCCAGCAGCCCCCGGGACAGGGCTGAAAAACTGTTTTTT	TRBJ1-4	TRBD1	TRBV6-6	-
CASRRTGSSYEQYF	TGTGCCAGCAGAAGGACAGGGAGCTCCTACGAGCAGTACTTC	TRBJ2-7	TRBD1	TRBV13	-
CASSLTVGLREQYF	TGTGCCAGCAGTCTCACCGTTGGATTACGGGAGCAGTACTTC	TRBJ2-7	-	TRBV2	few
CAGAFDLRVNF	TGTGCTGGGGCCTTTGACCTCCGTGTTAACTTC	TRBJ2-5	-	TRBV30	few
CASSARGQNTEAFF	TGTGCCAGCAGCGCCCGAGGTCAGAACACTGAAGCTTTCTTT	TRBJ1-1	-	TRBV7-6	few
CASSQAQGTDTQYF	TGTGCCAGCAGCCAGGCCCAGGGAACAGATACGCAGTATTTT	TRBJ2-3	-	TRBV11-1	once
CASSYSGRFNYGYTF	TGTGCCAGCAGTTACTCGGGCAGGTTCAACTATGGCTACACCTTC	TRBJ1-2	-	TRBV6-5	-